One and the same sample provided the 28 T cell receptor beta chains below, sequenced in a study of graft-versus-host responses after intestinal transplantation. The assay was immunoSEQ multiplex PCR, and TCRdb's table has in-frame clones only and misses some. The sample shows roughly 70,000 clones, approximately 92% of them seen only once. Sample: bone marrow, taken 700 to 850 days after intestinal transplantation. These TCRs come from a human patient who received an intestinal transplant, so some T cells may come from the graft donor.

This chain connects TRBV5-4 to TRBJ2-5; 10 nucleotides agree with TRBD2. The CDR3 runs 15 residues. Germline V lookup: CDR1 SGHNT, CDR2 YYREEE (reference sequence). Unmatched junction bases numbered 5, after V lost 4 bases and J lost 2 bases. CDR3 bases: TGTGCCAGCAGCCATGAAGCGGGAGGGCAAGAGACCCAGTACTTC. It codes for CASSHEAGGQETQYF.

This sequence joins TRBV29-1 and TRBJ2-7; D might be TRBD2 (6 bases). Looked up from germline, CDR1 is SQVTM and CDR2 is ANQGSEA. Trimming removed 7 bases at V and 2 bases at J, with 15 bases between. The CDR3 runs to 13 residues. For the CDR3, the DNA is TGCAGCGCGGGGGACTTCCTCCCCTACGAGCAGTACTTC. It specifies CSAGDFLPYEQYF.

The genes are TRBV9 and TRBJ2-2; D is perhaps TRBD2 (5 bases). Germline CDR1 SGDLS, CDR2 YYNGEE. The CDR3 spans 16 residues. V shed 4 bases and J shed 5 bases, with 18 bases lying between them. The DNA of the CDR3 is TGTGCCAGCAGCCCCAGAGGCGCGGGCGGGACCGGGGAGCTGTTTTTT. Translating gives CASSPRGAGGTGELFF.

The chain recombines TRBV10-3 with TRBJ2-5, with TRBD1 identical over 8 bases. The V gene's germline CDR1 is ENHRY and CDR2 SYGVKD. J lost 5 bases, V lost 5 bases, and 4 bases had no gene match. There are 13 residues in the CDR3. The CDR3 loop reads CAISPDRVETQYF. CDR3 DNA: TGTGCCATCAGTCCGGACAGGGTGGAGACCCAGTACTTC.

The sample holds one count of this clone. The chain recombines TRBV27 with TRBJ2-5; D is ambiguous. This CDR3 comprises 15 residues. Germline lookup yields CDR1 MNHEY and CDR2 SMNVEV (reference sequence). V dropped 0 bases and J dropped 5 bases, with 13 bases sitting between them. The CDR3 bases are TGTGCCAGCAGTTTATCGATTGATAGCTGGGAGACCCAGTACTTC. Translated: CASSLSIDSWETQYF.

This chain links TRBV19 with TRBJ2-5; either TRBD1 or TRBD2 may supply D (6 bases each). The V gene lost 3 bases and the J gene lost 5 bases, with 13 bases spanning the gap. Germline CDR1 LNHDA, CDR2 SQIVND (reference sequence). The CDR3 covers 14 residues. CDR3 region: CASSMMGGRETQYF. The DNA for the CDR3 is TGTGCCAGTAGTATGATGGGGGGCAGGGAGACCCAGTACTTC.

This chain links TRBV6-5 with TRBJ2-7, with D perhaps matching TRBD2 (5 bases). Germline-derived CDR1 and CDR2 are MNHEY and SVGAGI. The CDR3 is 13 residues long. With 4 bases removed from V and 2 bases from J, the gap between germline ends came to 9 bases. The CDR3 here is CASSLGSTYEQYF. In DNA, the CDR3 is TGTGCCAGCAGTTTAGGGAGTACCTACGAGCAGTACTTC.

CDR3 in DNA: TGTGCCAGCAGCGGGCTAGCGGGAGGGCCCTCGTTGGAGCAGTTCTTC. Encoded protein: CASSGLAGGPSLEQFF. V is TRBV9 and J is TRBJ2-1; TRBD2 aligns across 12 bases. Germline V gene sequence: CDR1 SGDLS, CDR2 YYNGEE. The length of the CDR3 is 16 residues. Trimming at V came to 3 bases and at J to 10 bases, leaving 11 bases not matched to a gene.

V usage is TRBV27 and J usage is TRBJ1-2, with D perhaps TRBD1 (5 bases). The CDR3 extends over 18 amino acids. Germline V gives CDR1 MNHEY, CDR2 SMNVEV (reference sequence). V was cut by 4 bases and J by 0 bases, with 21 bases left in between. CDR3 DNA sequence: TGTGCCAGCAGTTCTCTTGCAGGGCCAGGAGGCTCTAACTATGGCTACACCTTC. Amino acid sequence: CASSSLAGPGGSNYGYTF.

This sequence joins TRBV11-1 and TRBJ2-2, with D perhaps TRBD1 (5 bases). V lost 2 bases, J lost 4 bases, and 14 bases lay in between. The CDR3 sequence is 16 residues long. Per germline, CDR1 SGHAT and CDR2 FQDESV (reference sequence). The CDR3 loop is CASSLTAGLGTGELFF. CDR3 nucleotides: TGTGCCAGCAGCTTAACCGCAGGGTTGGGCACCGGGGAGCTGTTTTTT.

The rearrangement links TRBV19 to TRBJ2-1; TRBD1 aligns across 7 bases. The V gene end was trimmed by 0 bases and the J gene end by 0 bases; junction bases not matched to a gene: 5. The germline CDR1 and CDR2 sequences are LNHDA and SQIVND (reference sequence). This CDR3 has 17 amino acids. The CDR3 nucleotides are TGTGCCAGTAGTATAGACTCCAGGGGGAGCTCCTACAATGAGCAGTTCTTC. Translating it yields CASSIDSRGSSYNEQFF.

The chain combines TRBV9 with TRBJ1-5; D call uncertain. V lost 6 bases to trimming and J lost 2 bases, with 18 bases between them. The V gene's germline CDR1 is SGDLS and CDR2 YYNGEE. The CDR3 runs to 16 residues. CDR3 loop: CASNRVPSHRNQPQHF. In DNA, the CDR3 is TGTGCCAGCAATCGGGTTCCGTCTCATCGCAATCAGCCCCAGCATTTT.

J is TRBJ2-7 and V is TRBV4-1; maybe TRBD2 (6 bases). Germline CDR1 reads MGHRA; CDR2 reads YSYEKL. Between the trimmed V and J ends, which lost 0 bases and 3 bases, there was a span of 15 bases. The CDR3 length is 16 residues. The CDR3 DNA follows: TGCGCCAGCAGCCAAGACTGGGTAGCGGATAACTACGAGCAGTACTTC. This codes for CASSQDWVADNYEQYF.

This rearrangement joins TRBV6-5 to TRBJ2-7; D might be TRBD1 or TRBD2, each matching 5 bases. The V gene's germline CDR1 is MNHEY and CDR2 SVGAGI. The CDR3 runs to 14 residues. The V end lost 2 bases, the J end lost 5 bases, and 13 bases lay between the germline ends. The CDR3 bases are TGTGCCAGCAGTTACGAGGGGCGAGCGGACGAGCAGTACTTC. Amino acid sequence: CASSYEGRADEQYF.

The V gene is TRBV7-2, the J gene TRBJ2-7; weak D call: TRBD1 (6 bases). V shed 5 bases and J shed 6 bases, with 17 bases lying between them. The CDR3 length is 14 residues. CDR1 is SGHTA, CDR2 FQGNSA, per germline. Here the CDR3 reads CASSLGQPAGEQYF. CDR3 DNA sequence: TGTGCCAGCAGCCTTGGACAGCCGGCAGGCGAGCAGTACTTC. Together with reference TRBV7-2 and TRBJ2-7, the CDR3 gives the full variable domain: GAGVSQSPSNKVTEKGKDVELRCDPISGHTALYWYRQSLGQGLEFLIYFQGNSAPDKSGLPSDRFSAERTGGSVSTLTIQRTQQEDSAVYLCASSLGQPAGEQYFGPGTRLTVT.

V gene TRBV6-5 combines with J gene TRBJ2-1; 8 bases fit TRBD2. CDR3 length equals 12 residues. Germline CDR1 MNHEY, CDR2 SVGAGI. J was trimmed by 8 bases and V by 7 bases; bases with no gene match: 4. CDR3 residues: CASTHGGDEQFF. For the CDR3, the DNA is TGTGCCAGCACTCACGGGGGGGATGAGCAGTTCTTC.

The chain couples TRBV28 to TRBJ2-7; perhaps TRBD1 as D (5 bases). This CDR3 region has 15 residues. Per the germline V gene, CDR1 is MDHEN and CDR2 is SYDVKM. Between the trimmed V and J ends, which lost 4 bases and 4 bases, there was a span of 17 bases. DNA for the CDR3: TGTGCCAGCAGTTCCCCCCTTGACAGTAATTACGAGCAGTACTTC. It is translated as CASSSPLDSNYEQYF.

This chain links TRBV13 with TRBJ1-2; D call uncertain. The CDR3 is made up of 13 amino acids. Trimming removed 5 bases at V and 6 bases at J, with 13 bases between. Per germline, CDR1 PRHDT and CDR2 FYEKMQ (reference sequence). Here the CDR3 reads CASSPSPVNGYTF. The CDR3 DNA sequence: TGTGCCAGCAGCCCCAGCCCCGTAAATGGCTACACCTTC. Full variable domain (outside the CDR3, taken from reference TRBV13 and TRBJ1-2): AAGVIQSPRHLIKEKRETATLKCYPIPRHDTVYWYQQGPGQDPQFLISFYEKMQSDKGSIPDRFSAQQFSDYHSELNMSSLELGDSALYFCASSPSPVNGYTFGSGTRLTVV.

Only one count was recorded for this clone. V usage is TRBV18 and J usage is TRBJ2-1; TRBD1 is a possible D gene (6 bases). Trimming left V 0 bases short and J 6 bases short, with 12 bases between. Germline loops: CDR1 KGHSH, CDR2 LQKENI. The CDR3 is made up of 15 amino acids. CDR3 coding DNA: TGTGCCAGCTCACCACCCCACAGGGTAACCAATGAGCAGTTCTTC. This sequence encodes CASSPPHRVTNEQFF.

The chain joins TRBV5-1 to TRBJ1-2, with 7 bases matching TRBD1. V lost 0 bases to trimming and J lost 8 bases; unmatched junction nucleotides: 4. The V gene's germline CDR1 is SGHRS and CDR2 YFSETQ. CDR3 length equals 13 residues. The CDR3 DNA reads as TGCGCCAGCAGCTTGGAGGGGACAGAAGGCTACACCTTC. It specifies CASSLEGTEGYTF.

The chain is built from TRBV2 and TRBJ1-1, with a tentative D call TRBD1 (6 bases). Trimming took off 7 bases at V and 4 bases at J, with 7 bases between the two ends. The CDR3 length is 11 residues. CDR1 SNHLY and CDR2 FYNNEI come from the germline V gene. CDR3 DNA sequence: TGTGCCAGCATGGGGGCCACTGAAGCTTTCTTT. Amino acid sequence: CASMGATEAFF.

This clone was picked up one time. CDR3 in amino acids: CASSLATGLGVYEQYF. The CDR3 nucleotides read TGTGCCAGCAGCTTAGCGACAGGACTAGGGGTGTACGAGCAGTACTTC. The chain joins TRBV7-6 to TRBJ2-7; D might be TRBD2 (7 bases). CDR1 is SGHVS and CDR2 is FNYEAQ in the germline V gene. The CDR3 runs to 16 residues. Trimming took 0 bases from V and 4 from J, leaving 16 bases between them.

The rearrangement links TRBV7-6 to TRBJ2-2; 9 bases agree with TRBD2. This CDR3 is built from 14 residues. V was pared by 8 bases and J by 6 bases, with 7 bases of the junction left unmatched. Per germline, CDR1 SGHVS and CDR2 FNYEAQ. DNA for the CDR3: TGTGCCAGCCGGCTGGCGGGAGGGCCCGGGGAGCTGTTTTTT. Translated, it gives CASRLAGGPGELFF.

The genes are TRBV5-6 and TRBJ2-3; D not certain. Germline-derived CDR1 and CDR2 are SGHDT and YYEEEE. V shed 6 bases and J shed 2 bases, with 13 bases lying between them. The length of the CDR3 is 14 residues. CDR3 region: CASTFDSVTDTQYF. The CDR3 DNA reads as TGTGCCAGCACCTTCGACTCAGTCACAGATACGCAGTATTTT.

A few counts support this clone. The chain couples TRBV5-1 to TRBJ1-5; possibly TRBD1 for D (5 bases). Germline CDR1 reads SGHRS; CDR2 reads YFSETQ. The V and J ends lost 0 bases and 7 bases respectively, with 11 bases between them. The CDR3 length is 14 residues. The CDR3 spells CASSLAFGDQPQHF. CDR3 bases: TGCGCCAGCAGCTTGGCATTTGGGGACCAGCCCCAGCATTTT. The full variable domain, with the rest looked up from reference TRBV5-1 and TRBJ1-5, is KAGVTQTPRYLIKTRGQQVTLSCSPISGHRSVSWYQQTPGQGLQFLFEYFSETQRNKGNFPGRFSGRQFSNSRSEMNVSTLELGDSALYLCASSLAFGDQPQHFGDGTRLSIL.

CDR3 protein: CASSFAPGPTYNEQFF. CDR3 DNA: TGTGCCAGCAGTTTTGCACCGGGACCAACTTACAATGAGCAGTTCTTC. The rearrangement links TRBV27 to TRBJ2-1; D tentatively reads TRBD1 or TRBD2 (5 bases each). Trimming cost V 3 bases and J 4 bases, with 16 bases left between them. CDR1 and CDR2 from the germline V gene are MNHEY and SMNVEV (reference sequence). The CDR3 covers 16 residues.

The rearrangement joins TRBV9 to TRBJ1-1, with D unclear. Trimming shortened V by 4 bases and J by 2 bases, and 12 bases separated the two germline ends. The CDR3 extends over 14 amino acids. Looked up from germline, CDR1 is SGDLS and CDR2 is YYNGEE. CDR3 loop: CASSTRQFNTEAFF. The CDR3 bases are TGTGCCAGCAGCACCCGGCAGTTTAACACTGAAGCTTTCTTT.

For this clone: Additional DNA sequences in this sample encode the identical CDR3. The CDR3 here is CASSLGDQPQHF. The CDR3 DNA follows: TGTGCCAGCAGCTTGGGGGATCAGCCCCAGCATTTT. The chain links TRBV5-6 to TRBJ1-5; D gene uncertain. This CDR3 has 12 amino acids. Between the trimmed V and J ends, which lost 0 bases and 5 bases, there was a span of 3 bases. The germline V gene has CDR1 SGHDT and CDR2 YYEEEE.